This T cell receptor (beta chain) originates from a study of cytomegalovirus exposure and HLA in healthy donors. The wider study: There were 350 to 400 genotyped donors. Of these, roughly 82% fell in the genetic ancestry cluster associated with self-reported Caucasian donors.

On this clone itself: The antigen remains undetermined. One end of the junction fails to match germline, which may point to a read error.

Study-level points and caveats: About 150 TCR beta chains were listed as cytomegalovirus-associated.

The PCR made use of 60 Vbeta and 13 Jbeta primers. The table came from immunoSEQ multiplex PCR; TCRdb's copy has only in-frame clones and leaves some out. The sample has about 230,000 clones, around 85% seen once. The specimen was PBMCs. The TCR sequence derives from a human donor in good health.

This CDR3 reads CSSSLVGSREQYF. CDR3 nucleotides: TGTTCCAGCAGCTTAGTCGGGTCGAGGGAGCAGTACTTC. The V and J genes are TRBV7-9 and TRBJ2-7; D is uncertain. This CDR3 region has 13 residues. The germline gives CDR1 SEHNR, CDR2 FQNEAQ (reference sequence).